The T cell receptor beta chain under discussion was sequenced for a study of blood T cell repertoires in COVID-19. For the study at large: T cells, B-cell-depleted T cells, or PBMCs provided the cDNA or gDNA that served as material.

Germline lookup yields CDR1 MDHEN and CDR2 SYDVKM. This CDR3 has 13 residues. V lost 6 bases and J lost 7, with 12 bases in between. Assay used: immunoSEQ multiplex PCR; TCRdb lists only in-frame clones, some missing. The profile covers about 110,000 clones, with 88% appearing a single time and 6.8% taken by the ten largest. Sequencing used peripheral blood. The TCR comes from a man in his forties or fifties with active or convalescent COVID-19. The chain carries TRBV28 and TRBJ1-4; D ambiguous. The CDR3, as DNA: TGTGCCAGCAGGGGCTCCGCGATTGAAAAACTGTTTTTT. It specifies CASRGSAIEKLFF.